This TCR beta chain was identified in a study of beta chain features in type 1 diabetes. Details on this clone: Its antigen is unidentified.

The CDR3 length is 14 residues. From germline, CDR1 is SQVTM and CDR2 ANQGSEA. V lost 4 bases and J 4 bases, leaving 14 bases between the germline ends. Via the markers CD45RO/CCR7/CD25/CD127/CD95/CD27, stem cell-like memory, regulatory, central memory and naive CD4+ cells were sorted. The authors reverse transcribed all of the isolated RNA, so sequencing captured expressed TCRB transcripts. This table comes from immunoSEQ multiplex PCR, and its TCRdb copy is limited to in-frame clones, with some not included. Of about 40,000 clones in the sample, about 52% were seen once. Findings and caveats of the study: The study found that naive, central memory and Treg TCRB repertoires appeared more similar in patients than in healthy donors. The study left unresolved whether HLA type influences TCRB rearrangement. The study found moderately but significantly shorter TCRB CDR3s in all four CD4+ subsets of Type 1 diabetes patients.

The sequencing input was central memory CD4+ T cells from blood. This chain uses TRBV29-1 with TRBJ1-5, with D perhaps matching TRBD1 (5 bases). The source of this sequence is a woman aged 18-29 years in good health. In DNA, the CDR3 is TGCAGCGTTGTAGGGGACGGAGGGAATCAGCCCCAGCATTTT. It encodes CSVVGDGGNQPQHF.